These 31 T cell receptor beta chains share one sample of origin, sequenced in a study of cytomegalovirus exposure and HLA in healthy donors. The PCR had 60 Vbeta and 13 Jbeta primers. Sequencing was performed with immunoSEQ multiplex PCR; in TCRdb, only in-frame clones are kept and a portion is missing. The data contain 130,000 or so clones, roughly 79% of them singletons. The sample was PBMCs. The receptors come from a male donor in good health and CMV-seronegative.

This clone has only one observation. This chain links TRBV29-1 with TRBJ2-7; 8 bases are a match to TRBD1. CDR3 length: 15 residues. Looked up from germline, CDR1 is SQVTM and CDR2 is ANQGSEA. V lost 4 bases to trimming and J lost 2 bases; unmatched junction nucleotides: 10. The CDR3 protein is CSVASTGTGPYEQYF. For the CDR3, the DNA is TGCAGCGTTGCAAGCACCGGGACAGGCCCCTACGAGCAGTACTTC.

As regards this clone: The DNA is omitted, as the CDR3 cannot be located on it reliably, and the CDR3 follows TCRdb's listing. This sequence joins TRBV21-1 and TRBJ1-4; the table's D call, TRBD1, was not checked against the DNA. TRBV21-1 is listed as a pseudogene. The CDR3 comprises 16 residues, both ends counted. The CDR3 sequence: CASSKVGRGASEKLFF.

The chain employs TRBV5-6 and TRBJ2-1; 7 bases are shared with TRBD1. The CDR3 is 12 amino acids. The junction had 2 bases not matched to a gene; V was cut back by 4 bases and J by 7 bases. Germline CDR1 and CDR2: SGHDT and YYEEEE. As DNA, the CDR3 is TGTGCCAGCAGCCCGACAGGGAATGAGCAGTTCTTC. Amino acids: CASSPTGNEQFF.

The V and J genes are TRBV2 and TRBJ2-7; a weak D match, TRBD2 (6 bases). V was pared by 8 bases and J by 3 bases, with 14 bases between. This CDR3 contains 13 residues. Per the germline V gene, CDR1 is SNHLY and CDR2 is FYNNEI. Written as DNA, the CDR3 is TGTGCCAGCGGTGCGGGGATTGACTACGAGCAGTACTTC. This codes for CASGAGIDYEQYF.

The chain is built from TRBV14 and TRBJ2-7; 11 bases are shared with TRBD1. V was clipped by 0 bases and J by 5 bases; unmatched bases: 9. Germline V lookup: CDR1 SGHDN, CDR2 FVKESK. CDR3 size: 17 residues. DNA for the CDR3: TGTGCCAGCAGCCAAGATTCAGGACAGGGGGCGGGAGACGAGCAGTACTTC. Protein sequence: CASSQDSGQGAGDEQYF.

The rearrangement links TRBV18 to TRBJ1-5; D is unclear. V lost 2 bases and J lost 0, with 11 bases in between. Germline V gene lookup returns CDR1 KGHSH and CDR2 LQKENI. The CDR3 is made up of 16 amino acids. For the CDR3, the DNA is TGTGCCAGCTCACCAAGCAGCGGATATAGCAATCAGCCCCAGCATTTT. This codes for CASSPSSGYSNQPQHF.

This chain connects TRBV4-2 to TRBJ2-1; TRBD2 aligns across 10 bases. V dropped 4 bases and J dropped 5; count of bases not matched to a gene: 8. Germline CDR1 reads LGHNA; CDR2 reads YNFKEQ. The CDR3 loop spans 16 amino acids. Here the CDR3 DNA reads TGTGCCAGCAGCCTTGAAAGCGGGGGGGCCAACAATGAGCAGTTCTTC. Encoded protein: CASSLESGGANNEQFF.

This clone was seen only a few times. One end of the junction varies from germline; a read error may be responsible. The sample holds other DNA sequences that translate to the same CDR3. The chain's CDR3 is CSSSPQGETQYF. The CDR3 nucleotides read TGTTCCAGCAGCCCACAGGGGGAGACCCAGTACTTC. The chain uses TRBV7-9 and TRBJ2-5; 7 nucleotides agree with TRBD1. Per germline, CDR1 SEHNR and CDR2 FQNEAQ (reference sequence). The CDR3 spans 12 residues.

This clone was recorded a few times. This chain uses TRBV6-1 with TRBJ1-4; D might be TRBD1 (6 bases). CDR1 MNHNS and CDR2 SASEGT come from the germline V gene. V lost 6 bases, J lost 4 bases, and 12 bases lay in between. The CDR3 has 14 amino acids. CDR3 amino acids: CASSLTGRNEKLFF. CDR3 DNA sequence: TGTGCCAGCAGCTTGACAGGACGTAATGAAAAACTGTTTTTT.

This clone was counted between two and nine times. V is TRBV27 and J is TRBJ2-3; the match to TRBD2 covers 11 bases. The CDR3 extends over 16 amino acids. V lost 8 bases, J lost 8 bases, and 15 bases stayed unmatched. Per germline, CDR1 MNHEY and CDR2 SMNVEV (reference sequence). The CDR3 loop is CASGGYSGGAPVTQYF. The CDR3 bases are TGTGCCAGCGGGGGGTATAGCGGGGGGGCGCCGGTTACGCAGTATTTT.

CDR3 in amino acids: CASSTVRGSSYNSPLHF. DNA for the CDR3: TGTGCCAGCAGCACAGTAAGGGGTAGCTCCTATAATTCACCCCTCCACTTT. The chain uses TRBV5-8 and TRBJ1-6, with D possibly TRBD1 on 5 matching bases. Trimming removed 4 bases at V and 0 bases at J, with 14 bases between. The length of the CDR3 is 17 residues. Looked up from germline, CDR1 is SGHTS and CDR2 is YDEGEE. The entire variable domain, with the rest obtained from reference TRBV5-8 and TRBJ1-6, is as follows: EAGVTQSPTHLIKTRGQQATLRCSPISGHTSVYWYQQALGLGLQFLLWYDEGEERNRGNFPPRFSGRQFPNYSSELNVNALELEDSALYLCASSTVRGSSYNSPLHFGNGTRLTVT.

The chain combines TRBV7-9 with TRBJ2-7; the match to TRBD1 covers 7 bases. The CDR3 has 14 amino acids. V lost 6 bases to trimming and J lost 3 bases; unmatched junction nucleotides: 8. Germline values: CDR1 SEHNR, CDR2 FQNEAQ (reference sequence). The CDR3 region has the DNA TGTGCCAGCAGTAGCCAGGGGGAAGGCTACGAGCAGTACTTC. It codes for CASSSQGEGYEQYF.

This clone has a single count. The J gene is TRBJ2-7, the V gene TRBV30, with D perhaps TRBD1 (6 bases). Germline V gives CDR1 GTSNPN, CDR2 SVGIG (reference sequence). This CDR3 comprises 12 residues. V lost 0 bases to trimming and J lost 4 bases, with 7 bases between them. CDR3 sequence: CAWSVGGYEQYF. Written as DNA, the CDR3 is TGTGCCTGGAGTGTAGGGGGTTACGAGCAGTACTTC.

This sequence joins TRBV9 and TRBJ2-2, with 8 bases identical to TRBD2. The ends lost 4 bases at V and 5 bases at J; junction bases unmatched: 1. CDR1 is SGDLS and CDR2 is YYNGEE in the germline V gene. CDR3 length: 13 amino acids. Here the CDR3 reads CASSTGGTGELFF. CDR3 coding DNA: TGTGCCAGCAGCACGGGGGGGACCGGGGAGCTGTTTTTT.

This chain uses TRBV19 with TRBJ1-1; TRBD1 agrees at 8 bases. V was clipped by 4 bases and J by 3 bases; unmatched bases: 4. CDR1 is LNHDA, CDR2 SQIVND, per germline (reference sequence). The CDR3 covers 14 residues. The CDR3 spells CASSNRGADTEAFF. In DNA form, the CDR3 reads TGTGCCAGTAGTAACAGGGGGGCAGACACTGAAGCTTTCTTT.

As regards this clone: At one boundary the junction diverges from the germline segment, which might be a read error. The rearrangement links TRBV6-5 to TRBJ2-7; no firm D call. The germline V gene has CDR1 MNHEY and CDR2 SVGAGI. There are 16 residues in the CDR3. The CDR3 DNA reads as TGTGCCAGCAGTTACCAAATGCGGTTAGTCTCCCACGAGCAGTACTTC. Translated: CASSYQMRLVSHEQYF.

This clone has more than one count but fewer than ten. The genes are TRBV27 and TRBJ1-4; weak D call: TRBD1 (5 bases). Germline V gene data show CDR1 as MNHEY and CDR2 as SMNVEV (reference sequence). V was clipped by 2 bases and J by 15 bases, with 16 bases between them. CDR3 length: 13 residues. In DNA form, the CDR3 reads TGTGCCAGCAGTTTACAGGCGGGACGAGCTTTGTTTTTT. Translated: CASSLQAGRALFF.

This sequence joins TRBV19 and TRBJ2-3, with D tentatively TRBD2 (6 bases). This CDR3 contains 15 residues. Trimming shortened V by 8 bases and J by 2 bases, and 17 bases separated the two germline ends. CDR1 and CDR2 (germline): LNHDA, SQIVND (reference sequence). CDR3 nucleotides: TGTGCCAGTGCAAATCGGGACTTATACACAGATACGCAGTATTTT. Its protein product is CASANRDLYTDTQYF. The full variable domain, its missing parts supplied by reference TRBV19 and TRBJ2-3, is DGGITQSPKYLFRKEGQNVTLSCEQNLNHDAMYWYRQDPGQGLRLIYYSQIVNDFQKGDIAEGYSVSREKKESFPLTVTSAQKNPTAFYLCASANRDLYTDTQYFGPGTRLTVL.

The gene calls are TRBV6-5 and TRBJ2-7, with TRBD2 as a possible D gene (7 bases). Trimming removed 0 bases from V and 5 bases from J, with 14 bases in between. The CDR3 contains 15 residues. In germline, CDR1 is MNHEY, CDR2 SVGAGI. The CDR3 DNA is TGTGCCAGCAGTTACTCGGGAGGGGGTTTGAACGAGCAGTACTTC. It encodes CASSYSGGGLNEQYF.

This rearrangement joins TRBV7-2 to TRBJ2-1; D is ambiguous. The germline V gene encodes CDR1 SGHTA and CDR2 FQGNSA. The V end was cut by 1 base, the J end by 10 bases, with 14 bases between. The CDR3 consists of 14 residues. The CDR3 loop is CASSLERVGGEQFF. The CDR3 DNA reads TGTGCCAGCAGCTTAGAGCGAGTGGGTGGGGAGCAGTTCTTC.

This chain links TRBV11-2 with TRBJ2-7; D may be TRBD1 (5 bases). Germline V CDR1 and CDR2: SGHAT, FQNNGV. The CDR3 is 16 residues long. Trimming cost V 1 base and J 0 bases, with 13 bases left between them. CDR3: CASSLVVVDSSYEQYF. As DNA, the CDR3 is TGTGCCAGCAGCTTAGTGGTTGTTGACAGCTCCTACGAGCAGTACTTC.

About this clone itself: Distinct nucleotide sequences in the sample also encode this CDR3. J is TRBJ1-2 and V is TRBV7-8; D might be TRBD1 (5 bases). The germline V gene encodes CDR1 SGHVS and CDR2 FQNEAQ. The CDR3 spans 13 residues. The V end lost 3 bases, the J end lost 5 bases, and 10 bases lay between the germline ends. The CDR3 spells CASSFTGTYGYTF. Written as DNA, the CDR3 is TGTGCCAGCAGCTTCACAGGAACGTATGGCTACACCTTC.

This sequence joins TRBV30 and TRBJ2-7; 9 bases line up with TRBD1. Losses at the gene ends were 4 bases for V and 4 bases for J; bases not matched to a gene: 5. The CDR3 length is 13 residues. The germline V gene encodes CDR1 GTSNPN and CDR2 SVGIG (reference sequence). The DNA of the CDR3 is TGTGCCTGGACCACAGGGGGCTCATACGAGCAGTACTTC. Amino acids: CAWTTGGSYEQYF.

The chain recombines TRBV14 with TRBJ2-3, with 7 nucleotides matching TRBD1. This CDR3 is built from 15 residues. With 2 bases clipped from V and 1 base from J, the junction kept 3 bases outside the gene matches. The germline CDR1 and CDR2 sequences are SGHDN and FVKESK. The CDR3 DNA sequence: TGTGCCAGCAGCCAATACAGGGGAGGCACAGATACGCAGTATTTT. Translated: CASSQYRGGTDTQYF. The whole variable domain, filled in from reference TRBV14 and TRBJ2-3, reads EAGVTQFPSHSVIEKGQTVTLRCDPISGHDNLYWYRRVMGKEIKFLLHFVKESKQDESGMPNNRFLAERTGGTYSTLKVQPAELEDSGVYFCASSQYRGGTDTQYFGPGTRLTVL.

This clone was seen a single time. CDR3 region: CASSLGQPLTGELFF. For the CDR3, the DNA is TGCGCCAGCAGCTTAGGACAGCCTCTCACCGGGGAGCTGTTTTTT. This chain connects TRBV5-1 to TRBJ2-2; TRBD1 might be the D (6 bases). V lost 2 bases to trimming and J lost 4 bases, with 12 bases between them. From germline, CDR1 is SGHRS and CDR2 YFSETQ. The length of the CDR3 is 15 residues.

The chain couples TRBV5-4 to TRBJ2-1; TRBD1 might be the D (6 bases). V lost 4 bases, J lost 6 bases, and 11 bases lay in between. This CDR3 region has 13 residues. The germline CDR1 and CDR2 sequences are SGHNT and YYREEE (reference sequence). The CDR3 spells CASSIQGSNEQFF. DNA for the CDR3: TGTGCCAGCAGCATACAGGGCAGCAATGAGCAGTTCTTC. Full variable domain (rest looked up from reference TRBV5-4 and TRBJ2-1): ETGVTQSPTHLIKTRGQQVTLRCSSQSGHNTVSWYQQALGQGPQFIFQYYREEENGRGNFPPRFSGLQFPNYSSELNVNALELDDSALYLCASSIQGSNEQFFGPGTRLTVL.

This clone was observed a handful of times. The CDR3 here is CASSPQGSTNEKLFF. CDR3 nucleotides: TGCGCCAGCAGCCCTCAGGGTAGTACTAATGAAAAACTGTTTTTT. V usage is TRBV4-3 and J usage is TRBJ1-4; a weak D match, TRBD1 (5 bases). Germline-derived CDR1 and CDR2 are LGHNA and YSLEER. The CDR3 loop spans 15 amino acids. V lost 4 bases and J lost 2, with 11 bases in between.

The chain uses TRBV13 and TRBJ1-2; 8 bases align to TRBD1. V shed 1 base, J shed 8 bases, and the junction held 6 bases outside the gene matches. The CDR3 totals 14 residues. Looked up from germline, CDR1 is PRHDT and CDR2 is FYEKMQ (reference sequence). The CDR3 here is CASSLDRGSYGYTF. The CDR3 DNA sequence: TGTGCCAGCAGCTTAGACAGGGGGTCATACGGCTACACCTTC.

CDR3 coding DNA: TGTGCCAGCAGTACAGGGCCCTCCTACGAGCAGTACTTC. This translates into CASSTGPSYEQYF. The chain couples TRBV5-6 to TRBJ2-7, with D perhaps TRBD1 (6 bases). Looked up from germline, CDR1 is SGHDT and CDR2 is YYEEEE. V lost 5 bases and J lost 0, with 9 bases in between. This CDR3 is built from 13 residues.

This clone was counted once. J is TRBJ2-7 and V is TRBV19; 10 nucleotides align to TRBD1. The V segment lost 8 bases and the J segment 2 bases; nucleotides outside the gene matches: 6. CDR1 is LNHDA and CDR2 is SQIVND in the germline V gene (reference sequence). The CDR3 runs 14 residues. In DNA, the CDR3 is TGTGCCAGTTCAGACAGGGGGCTAACCTACGAGCAGTACTTC. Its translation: CASSDRGLTYEQYF.

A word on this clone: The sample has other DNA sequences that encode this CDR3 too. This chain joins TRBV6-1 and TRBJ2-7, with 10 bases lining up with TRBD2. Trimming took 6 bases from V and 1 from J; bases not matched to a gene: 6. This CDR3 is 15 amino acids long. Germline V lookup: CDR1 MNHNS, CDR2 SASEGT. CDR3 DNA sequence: TGTGCCAGCAGCACACTAGCGGGGCGTTCCTACGAGCAGTACTTC. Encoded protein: CASSTLAGRSYEQYF.